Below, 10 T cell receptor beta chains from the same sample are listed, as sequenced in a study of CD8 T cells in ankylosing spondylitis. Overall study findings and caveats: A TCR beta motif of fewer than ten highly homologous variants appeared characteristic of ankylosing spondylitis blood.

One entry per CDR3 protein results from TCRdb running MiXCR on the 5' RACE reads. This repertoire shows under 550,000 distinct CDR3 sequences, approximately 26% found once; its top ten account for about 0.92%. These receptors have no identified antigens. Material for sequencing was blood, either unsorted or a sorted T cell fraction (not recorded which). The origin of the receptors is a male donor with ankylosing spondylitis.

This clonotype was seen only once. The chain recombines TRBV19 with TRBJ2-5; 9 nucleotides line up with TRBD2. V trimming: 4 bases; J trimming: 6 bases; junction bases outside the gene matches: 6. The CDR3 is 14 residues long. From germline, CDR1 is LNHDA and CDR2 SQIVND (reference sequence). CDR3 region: CASSSSGSGKTQYF. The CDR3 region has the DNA TGTGCCAGTAGTAGTAGCGGGAGTGGGAAGACCCAGTACTTC.

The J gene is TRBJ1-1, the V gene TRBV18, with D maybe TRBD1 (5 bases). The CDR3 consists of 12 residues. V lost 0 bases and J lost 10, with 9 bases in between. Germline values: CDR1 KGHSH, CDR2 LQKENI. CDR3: CASSPPAGAAFF. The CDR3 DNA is TGTGCCAGCTCACCACCGGCTGGGGCAGCTTTCTTT.

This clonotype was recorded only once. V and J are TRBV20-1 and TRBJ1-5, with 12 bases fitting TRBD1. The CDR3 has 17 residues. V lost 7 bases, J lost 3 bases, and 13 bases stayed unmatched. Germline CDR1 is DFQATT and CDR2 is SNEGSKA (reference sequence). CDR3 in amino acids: CSVPGQGADGLNQPQHF. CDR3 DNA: TGCAGTGTCCCGGGACAGGGGGCCGATGGACTCAATCAGCCCCAGCATTTT.

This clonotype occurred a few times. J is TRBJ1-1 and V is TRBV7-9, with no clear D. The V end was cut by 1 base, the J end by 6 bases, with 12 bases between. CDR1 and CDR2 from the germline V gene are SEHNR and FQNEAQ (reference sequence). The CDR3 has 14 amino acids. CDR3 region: CASSLGLQYAEAFF. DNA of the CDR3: TGTGCCAGCAGCTTAGGGCTGCAGTATGCTGAAGCTTTCTTT.

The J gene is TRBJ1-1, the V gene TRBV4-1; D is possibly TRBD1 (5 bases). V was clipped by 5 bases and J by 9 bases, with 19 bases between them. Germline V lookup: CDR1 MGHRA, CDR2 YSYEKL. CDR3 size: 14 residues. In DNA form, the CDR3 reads TGCGCCAGCAGCGTTCGGGGAGGGGATGCGAAAGCTTTCTTT. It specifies CASSVRGGDAKAFF.

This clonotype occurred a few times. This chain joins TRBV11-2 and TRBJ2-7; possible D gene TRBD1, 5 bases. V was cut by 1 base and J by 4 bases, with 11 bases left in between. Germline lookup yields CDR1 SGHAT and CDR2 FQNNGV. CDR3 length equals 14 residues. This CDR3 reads CASSLGTPNYEQYF. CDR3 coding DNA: TGTGCCAGCAGCTTAGGGACACCCAATTACGAGCAGTACTTC.

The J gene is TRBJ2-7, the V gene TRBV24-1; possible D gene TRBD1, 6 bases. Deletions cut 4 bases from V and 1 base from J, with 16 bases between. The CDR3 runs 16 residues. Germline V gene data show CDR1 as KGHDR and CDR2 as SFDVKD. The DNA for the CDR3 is TGTGCCACCAGTGACAACCCCGACAGGCAGTCCTACGAGCAGTACGTC. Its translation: CATSDNPDRQSYEQYV.

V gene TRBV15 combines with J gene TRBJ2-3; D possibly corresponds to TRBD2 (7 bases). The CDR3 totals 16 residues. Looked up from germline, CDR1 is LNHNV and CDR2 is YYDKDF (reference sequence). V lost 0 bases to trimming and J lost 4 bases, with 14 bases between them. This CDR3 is CATSRELGGGADTQYF. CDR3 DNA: TGTGCCACCAGCAGAGAGTTGGGCGGGGGCGCAGATACGCAGTATTTT.

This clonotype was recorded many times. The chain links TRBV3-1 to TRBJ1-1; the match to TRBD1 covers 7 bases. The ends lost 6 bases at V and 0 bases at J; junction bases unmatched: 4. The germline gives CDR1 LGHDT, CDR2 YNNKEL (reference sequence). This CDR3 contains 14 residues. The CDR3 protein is CASSRDRVNTEAFF. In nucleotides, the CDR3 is TGTGCCAGCAGTCGTGACAGGGTGAACACTGAAGCTTTCTTT.

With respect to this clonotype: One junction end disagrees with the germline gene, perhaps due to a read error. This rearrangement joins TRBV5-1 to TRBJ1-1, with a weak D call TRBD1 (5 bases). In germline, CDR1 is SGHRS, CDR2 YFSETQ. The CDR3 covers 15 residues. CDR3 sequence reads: CASSFEGQAETEALF. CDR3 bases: TGCGCCAGCAGTTTTGAGGGGCAGGCCGAAACTGAAGCTCTCTTT.